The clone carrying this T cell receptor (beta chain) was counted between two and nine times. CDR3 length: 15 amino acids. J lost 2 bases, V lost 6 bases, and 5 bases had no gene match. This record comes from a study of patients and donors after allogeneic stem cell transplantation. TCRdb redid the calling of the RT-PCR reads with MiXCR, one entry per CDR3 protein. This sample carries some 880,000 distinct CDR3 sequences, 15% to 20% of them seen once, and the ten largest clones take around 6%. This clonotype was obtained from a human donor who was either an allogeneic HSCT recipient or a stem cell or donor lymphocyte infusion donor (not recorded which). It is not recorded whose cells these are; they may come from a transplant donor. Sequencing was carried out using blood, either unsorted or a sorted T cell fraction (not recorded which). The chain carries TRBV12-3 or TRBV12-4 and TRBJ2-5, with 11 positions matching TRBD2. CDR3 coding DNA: TGTGCCAGCAGCGTGGGACTAGCGGTACAAGAGACCCAGTACTTC. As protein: CASSVGLAVQETQYF.